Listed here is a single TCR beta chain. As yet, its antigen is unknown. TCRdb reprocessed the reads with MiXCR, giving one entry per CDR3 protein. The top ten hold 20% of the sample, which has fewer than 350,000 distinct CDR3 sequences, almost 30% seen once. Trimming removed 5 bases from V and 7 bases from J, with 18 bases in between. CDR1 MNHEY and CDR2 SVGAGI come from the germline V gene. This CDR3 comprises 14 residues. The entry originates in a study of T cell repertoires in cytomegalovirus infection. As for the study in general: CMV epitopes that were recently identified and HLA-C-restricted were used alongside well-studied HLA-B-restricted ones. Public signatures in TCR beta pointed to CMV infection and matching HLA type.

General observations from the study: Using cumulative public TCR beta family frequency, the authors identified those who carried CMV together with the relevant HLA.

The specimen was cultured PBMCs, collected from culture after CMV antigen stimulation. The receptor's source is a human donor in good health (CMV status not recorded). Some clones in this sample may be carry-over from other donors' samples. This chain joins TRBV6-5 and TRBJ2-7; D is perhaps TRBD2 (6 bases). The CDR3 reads CASSLELGTGEQYF. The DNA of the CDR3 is TGTGCCAGCAGTCTCGAACTGGGGACTGGGGAGCAGTACTTC.